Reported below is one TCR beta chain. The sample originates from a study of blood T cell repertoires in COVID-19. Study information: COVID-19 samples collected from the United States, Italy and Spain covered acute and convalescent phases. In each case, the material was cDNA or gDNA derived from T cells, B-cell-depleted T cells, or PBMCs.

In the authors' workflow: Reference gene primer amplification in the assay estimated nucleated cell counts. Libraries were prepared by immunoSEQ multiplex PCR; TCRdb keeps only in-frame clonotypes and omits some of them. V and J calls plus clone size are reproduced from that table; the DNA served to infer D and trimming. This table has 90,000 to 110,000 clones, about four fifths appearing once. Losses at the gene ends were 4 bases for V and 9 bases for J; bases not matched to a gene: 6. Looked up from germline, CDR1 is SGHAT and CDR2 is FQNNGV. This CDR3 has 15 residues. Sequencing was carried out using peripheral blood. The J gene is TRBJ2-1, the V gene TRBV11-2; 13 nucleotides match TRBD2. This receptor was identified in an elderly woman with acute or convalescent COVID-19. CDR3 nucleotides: TGTGCCAGCAGCTCTGGACTAGCGGGAGTTTCTGAGCAGTTCTTC. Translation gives CASSSGLAGVSEQFF. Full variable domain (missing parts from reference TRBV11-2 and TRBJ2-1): EAGVAQSPRYKIIEKRQSVAFWCNPISGHATLYWYQQILGQGPKLLIQFQNNGVVDDSQLPKDRFSAERLKGVDSTLKIQPAKLEDSAVYLCASSSGLAGVSEQFFGPGTRLTVL.